The present TCR beta chain was sequenced within a study of blood T cell repertoires in COVID-19. Across the whole study: In each case, the material was cDNA or gDNA derived from T cells, B-cell-depleted T cells, or PBMCs.

In the original processing: Estimates of nucleated cell counts were drawn from the amplification of reference gene primers. Assay used: immunoSEQ multiplex PCR; TCRdb lists only in-frame clones, some missing. Clone size and V and J calls were adopted from that table, with D and trimming inferred from the DNA. The table lists roughly 120,000 clones, 81% of them singletons. This CDR3 is built from 14 residues. Germline values: CDR1 SGHNT, CDR2 YYREEE (reference sequence). Trimming took 0 bases from V and 5 from J, leaving 11 bases between them. The receptor comes from a man aged 50 to 60 with acute or convalescent COVID-19. The specimen sequenced was peripheral blood. This rearrangement joins TRBV5-4 to TRBJ1-1, with D possibly TRBD1 on 6 matching bases. CDR3 amino acids: CASSLEQGSTEAFF. For the CDR3, the DNA is TGTGCCAGCAGCTTGGAACAGGGCTCAACTGAAGCTTTCTTT.